A selection of T cell receptor beta chains follows, all from one sample in a study of blood T cell repertoires in COVID-19. Sequenced by immunoSEQ multiplex PCR; TCRdb stores in-frame clones only, minus some. The data show roughly 260,000 clones, 70% to 90% seen once. Sequenced: peripheral blood. The receptors derive from a woman in her fifties or sixties with acute or convalescent COVID-19. Both conserved end residues are part of each CDR3. The order of the fields is CDR3 DNA, CDR3 protein, V gene, D gene, clone size, J gene. A D gene is named only where the DNA matches it firmly. Size values are once, few and many counts, or a class for expanded clones, and some rows have none.

cdr3_nt: TGTGCCAGCAGCTTGTTGGTCGGCTACGAGCAGTACTTC
cdr3_aa: CASSLLVGYEQYF
v_call: TRBV5-6
d_call: .
clone_size: few
j_call: TRBJ2-7

cdr3_nt: TGCGCCAGCAGCTTCCGGGAACGCTCCTACGAGCAGTACTTC
cdr3_aa: CASSFRERSYEQYF
v_call: TRBV5-1
d_call: .
clone_size: .
j_call: TRBJ2-7

cdr3_nt: TGTGCCAGCAGTCGGGACAGGGCCAGCGAGCAGTACTTC
cdr3_aa: CASSRDRASEQYF
v_call: TRBV6-4
d_call: TRBD1
clone_size: .
j_call: TRBJ2-7

cdr3_nt: TGTGCCAGCAGGGGTACAGGGTACTACGAGCAGTACTTC
cdr3_aa: CASRGTGYYEQYF
v_call: TRBV6-5
d_call: .
clone_size: .
j_call: TRBJ2-7

cdr3_nt: TGTGCCAGCAGCCCGCACAGGGGGGAGCAGTACTTC
cdr3_aa: CASSPHRGEQYF
v_call: TRBV7-2
d_call: TRBD1
clone_size: few
j_call: TRBJ2-7

cdr3_nt: TGTGCCAGCTCACTAATGACAGTTAGCAATCAGCCCCAGCATTTT
cdr3_aa: CASSLMTVSNQPQHF
v_call: TRBV18
d_call: .
clone_size: .
j_call: TRBJ1-5

cdr3_nt: TGCGCCAGCAGCCCCCGTGGAGCGGGAGGGTTCTTACCGGGTAACATTCAGTACTTC
cdr3_aa: CASSPRGAGGFLPGNIQYF
v_call: TRBV5-1
d_call: TRBD2
clone_size: .
j_call: TRBJ2-4

cdr3_nt: TGTGCCAGCTCACCGGGGTCAGGGTGGAGCAATCAGCCCCAGCATTTT
cdr3_aa: CASSPGSGWSNQPQHF
v_call: TRBV18
d_call: .
clone_size: once
j_call: TRBJ1-5

cdr3_nt: TGTGCCAGTAGCCGCGGTGGACAGGGTCGGCCCCAGCATTTT
cdr3_aa: CASSRGGQGRPQHF
v_call: TRBV19
d_call: TRBD1
clone_size: .
j_call: TRBJ1-5

cdr3_nt: TGCAGCGTTGAAGGAGCCTCTCTTGAAGCTTTCTTT
cdr3_aa: CSVEGASLEAFF
v_call: TRBV29-1
d_call: .
clone_size: .
j_call: TRBJ1-1

cdr3_nt: TGTGCCAGCAGCAAACCGGGACTAGCGGGAGCTCTCTCCTACAATGAGCAGTTCTTC
cdr3_aa: CASSKPGLAGALSYNEQFF
v_call: TRBV7-2
d_call: TRBD2
clone_size: .
j_call: TRBJ2-1

cdr3_nt: TGTGCCATCAGTGAGTTCCACGGGCAGGGGCAAAACTATGGCTACACCTTC
cdr3_aa: CAISEFHGQGQNYGYTF
v_call: TRBV10-3
d_call: .
clone_size: .
j_call: TRBJ1-2

cdr3_nt: TGTGCCAGCAGCTTGGGCCAGGGTACTGAAAAACTGTTTTTT
cdr3_aa: CASSLGQGTEKLFF
v_call: TRBV5-4
d_call: .
clone_size: .
j_call: TRBJ1-4

cdr3_nt: TGTGCCAGCAGCTTAAGGCCCAGGGGAAACACCGGGGAGCTGTTTTTT
cdr3_aa: CASSLRPRGNTGELFF
v_call: TRBV7-3
d_call: .
clone_size: .
j_call: TRBJ2-2

cdr3_nt: TGTGCCTCGCCAGAGAGGGTTAGGGCCAACGTCCTGACTTTC
cdr3_aa: CASPERVRANVLTF
v_call: TRBV30
d_call: .
clone_size: .
j_call: TRBJ2-6

cdr3_nt: TGCGCCAGCAGCCAAGAAACCGCGTATAGCAATCAGCCCCAGCATTTT
cdr3_aa: CASSQETAYSNQPQHF
v_call: TRBV4-1
d_call: .
clone_size: .
j_call: TRBJ1-5

cdr3_nt: TGTGCCAGCAGTTTGGGGACAGGGGCCGAGCAGTACTTC
cdr3_aa: CASSLGTGAEQYF
v_call: TRBV12-3/TRBV12-4
d_call: TRBD1
clone_size: .
j_call: TRBJ2-7

cdr3_nt: TGTGCCAGCAGCTCGGGACTAGCGGGAGTGGGCGAAGAGACCCAGTACTTC
cdr3_aa: CASSSGLAGVGEETQYF
v_call: TRBV5-4
d_call: TRBD2
clone_size: .
j_call: TRBJ2-5

cdr3_nt: TGTGCCAGCAGCCCCGGGAGGGAGGAAGCTTTCTTT
cdr3_aa: CASSPGREEAFF
v_call: TRBV28
d_call: .
clone_size: .
j_call: TRBJ1-1

cdr3_nt: TGTGCCAGCAGCTCAGACAGGGGAAAGTACAATGAGCAGTTCTTC
cdr3_aa: CASSSDRGKYNEQFF
v_call: TRBV7-2
d_call: TRBD1
clone_size: .
j_call: TRBJ2-1

cdr3_nt: TGTGCCAGCAGCTTAGTGGCCAGGACCTACGAGCAGTACTTC
cdr3_aa: CASSLVARTYEQYF
v_call: TRBV7-9
d_call: .
clone_size: .
j_call: TRBJ2-7

cdr3_nt: TGTGCCAGCAGCAATATCCAGGGGACCCGATCCTACGAGCAGTACTTC
cdr3_aa: CASSNIQGTRSYEQYF
v_call: TRBV21-1
d_call: .
clone_size: .
j_call: TRBJ2-7

cdr3_nt: TGTGCCAGTACGCTACAGGGTAGCCCTGAAGCTTTCTTT
cdr3_aa: CASTLQGSPEAFF
v_call: TRBV19
d_call: .
clone_size: .
j_call: TRBJ1-1

cdr3_nt: TGCGCCAGCAGCCAGGGCAGGGGCACTGAAGCTTTCTTT
cdr3_aa: CASSQGRGTEAFF
v_call: TRBV4-3
d_call: .
clone_size: .
j_call: TRBJ1-1

cdr3_nt: TGTGCCATCAGTGGGGACAGGGATAGCAATCAGCCCCAGCATTTT
cdr3_aa: CAISGDRDSNQPQHF
v_call: TRBV10-3
d_call: TRBD1
clone_size: .
j_call: TRBJ1-5

cdr3_nt: TGCGCCAGCAGCAAAAGAGGTCGGGATGGCTACACCTTC
cdr3_aa: CASSKRGRDGYTF
v_call: TRBV4-3
d_call: .
clone_size: .
j_call: TRBJ1-2

cdr3_nt: TGCAGCGGGAGGCTAGCGCAAGAGACCCAGTACTTC
cdr3_aa: CSGRLAQETQYF
v_call: TRBV29-1
d_call: .
clone_size: .
j_call: TRBJ2-5

cdr3_nt: TGTGCCAGCAGTGACTTCAATGAGCAGTTCTTC
cdr3_aa: CASSDFNEQFF
v_call: TRBV2
d_call: .
clone_size: .
j_call: TRBJ2-1

cdr3_nt: TGTGCCAGCAGCTTAAGGGCAGGGGACGATGAGCAGTTCTTC
cdr3_aa: CASSLRAGDDEQFF
v_call: TRBV11-1
d_call: .
clone_size: few
j_call: TRBJ2-1

cdr3_nt: TGTGCCAGCAGCGGATCCCTAGCGGGAGGTTTAAACGAGCAGTACTTC
cdr3_aa: CASSGSLAGGLNEQYF
v_call: TRBV9
d_call: TRBD2
clone_size: few
j_call: TRBJ2-7

cdr3_nt: TGTGCCAGCAGAAATAGCGGCACAGATACGCAGTATTTT
cdr3_aa: CASRNSGTDTQYF
v_call: TRBV7-9
d_call: .
clone_size: .
j_call: TRBJ2-3

cdr3_nt: TGTGCCAGCGACCTTCGGGCAGGGGGCATGTCTGGAAACACCATATATTTT
cdr3_aa: CASDLRAGGMSGNTIYF
v_call: TRBV7-9
d_call: TRBD1
clone_size: .
j_call: TRBJ1-3

cdr3_nt: TGTGCCAGCAGTTTGACAGGGGTAAAGCGAGCTTTCTTT
cdr3_aa: CASSLTGVKRAFF
v_call: TRBV28
d_call: TRBD1
clone_size: once
j_call: TRBJ1-1

cdr3_nt: TGTGCCAGCAGAGGGGGGGGTAGCAATCAGCCCCAGCATTTT
cdr3_aa: CASRGGGSNQPQHF
v_call: TRBV28
d_call: .
clone_size: .
j_call: TRBJ1-5

cdr3_nt: TGTGCCAGCAGTGAAAACAGAAATTCACCCCTCCACTTT
cdr3_aa: CASSENRNSPLHF
v_call: TRBV6-4
d_call: .
clone_size: .
j_call: TRBJ1-6

cdr3_nt: TGTGCCAGCTCACCACCAAACGGGAGGGTCTACGAGCAGTACTTC
cdr3_aa: CASSPPNGRVYEQYF
v_call: TRBV18
d_call: TRBD2
clone_size: .
j_call: TRBJ2-7

cdr3_nt: TGTGCCAGCAGTGTGGACAGGCTAACCTACGAGCAGTACTTC
cdr3_aa: CASSVDRLTYEQYF
v_call: TRBV27
d_call: TRBD1
clone_size: .
j_call: TRBJ2-7

cdr3_nt: TGTGCCAGCAGCCCGGGACAGGAGTATGGCTACACCTTC
cdr3_aa: CASSPGQEYGYTF
v_call: TRBV7-9
d_call: TRBD1
clone_size: .
j_call: TRBJ1-2

cdr3_nt: TGTGCCAGCAGCCTCTTAGGGGTGATGACCGGGGAGCTGTTTTTT
cdr3_aa: CASSLLGVMTGELFF
v_call: TRBV7-9
d_call: .
clone_size: .
j_call: TRBJ2-2

cdr3_nt: TGTGCCAGCAGAGGGACAGGGGGCGCGTACGAGCAGTACTTC
cdr3_aa: CASRGTGGAYEQYF
v_call: TRBV28
d_call: TRBD1
clone_size: .
j_call: TRBJ2-7

cdr3_nt: TGTGCCAGCAGCTTGGACAGCTCTGGGGCCAACGTCCTGACTTTC
cdr3_aa: CASSLDSSGANVLTF
v_call: TRBV7-2
d_call: .
clone_size: .
j_call: TRBJ2-6

cdr3_nt: TGTGCCAGCAGTCCACAGGGCCCCTACAATGAGCAGTTCTTC
cdr3_aa: CASSPQGPYNEQFF
v_call: TRBV6-5
d_call: .
clone_size: .
j_call: TRBJ2-1

cdr3_nt: TGTGCCAGCAGCCGACAGGGGCAGCCCCAGCATTTT
cdr3_aa: CASSRQGQPQHF
v_call: TRBV7-8
d_call: TRBD1
clone_size: few
j_call: TRBJ1-5

cdr3_nt: TGTGCCAGCAGCTACACCGCGGGGCATGGCTACACCTTC
cdr3_aa: CASSYTAGHGYTF
v_call: TRBV7-9
d_call: .
clone_size: few
j_call: TRBJ1-2

cdr3_nt: TGTGCCAGCAGCGATAGCACAGGATCCTACGAGCAGTACTTC
cdr3_aa: CASSDSTGSYEQYF
v_call: TRBV3-1/TRBV3-2
d_call: .
clone_size: few
j_call: TRBJ2-7

cdr3_nt: TGCAGCGTTGAAGAACAGGGCTTCTCCGAGCAGTACTTC
cdr3_aa: CSVEEQGFSEQYF
v_call: TRBV29-1
d_call: .
clone_size: .
j_call: TRBJ2-7